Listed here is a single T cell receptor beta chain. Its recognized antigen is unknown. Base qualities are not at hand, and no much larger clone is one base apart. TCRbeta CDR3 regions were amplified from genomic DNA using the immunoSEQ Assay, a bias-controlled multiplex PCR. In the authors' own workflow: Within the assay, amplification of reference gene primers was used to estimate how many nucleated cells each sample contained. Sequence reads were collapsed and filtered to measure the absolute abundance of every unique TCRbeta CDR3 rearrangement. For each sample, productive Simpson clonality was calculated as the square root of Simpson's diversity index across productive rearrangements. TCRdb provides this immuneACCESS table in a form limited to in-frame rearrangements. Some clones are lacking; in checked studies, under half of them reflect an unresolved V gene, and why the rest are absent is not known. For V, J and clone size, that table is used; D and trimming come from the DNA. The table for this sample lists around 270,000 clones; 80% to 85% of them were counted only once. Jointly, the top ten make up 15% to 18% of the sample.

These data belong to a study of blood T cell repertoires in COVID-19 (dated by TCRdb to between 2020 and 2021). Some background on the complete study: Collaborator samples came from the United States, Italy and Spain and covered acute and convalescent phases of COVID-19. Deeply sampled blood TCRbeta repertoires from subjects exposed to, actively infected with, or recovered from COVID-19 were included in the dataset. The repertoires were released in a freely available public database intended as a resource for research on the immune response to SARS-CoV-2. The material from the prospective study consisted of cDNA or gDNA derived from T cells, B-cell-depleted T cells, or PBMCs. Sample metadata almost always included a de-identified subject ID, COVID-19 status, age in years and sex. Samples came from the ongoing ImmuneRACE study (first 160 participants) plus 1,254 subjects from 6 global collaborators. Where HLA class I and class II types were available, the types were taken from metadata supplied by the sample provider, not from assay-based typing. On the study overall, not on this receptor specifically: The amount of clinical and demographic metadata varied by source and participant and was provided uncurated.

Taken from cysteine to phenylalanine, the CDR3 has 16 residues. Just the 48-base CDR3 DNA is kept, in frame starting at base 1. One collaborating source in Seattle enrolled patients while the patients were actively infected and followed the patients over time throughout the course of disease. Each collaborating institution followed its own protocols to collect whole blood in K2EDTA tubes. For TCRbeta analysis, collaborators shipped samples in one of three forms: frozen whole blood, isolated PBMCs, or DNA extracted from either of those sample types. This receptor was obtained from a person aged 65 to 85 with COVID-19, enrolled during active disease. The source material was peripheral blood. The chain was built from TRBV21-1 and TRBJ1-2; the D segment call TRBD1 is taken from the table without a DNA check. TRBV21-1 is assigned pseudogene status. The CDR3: CASSTFSHRELYGYTF. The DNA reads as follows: TGTGCCAGCAGCACTTTTTCCCACAGGGAGCTCTATGGCTACACCTTC.